This T cell receptor (beta chain) was profiled in a study of blood T cells in healthy people across ages. Alongside a J-beta primer mix, a sample-barcoded 5' primer served in a second PCR lasting about 7 to 12 cycles. Using its own MiXCR run on the 5' RACE reads, TCRdb lists one record per CDR3 protein. The sample records some 1.5 million distinct CDR3 sequences, approximately 30% being singletons. This CDR3 contains 16 residues. With 5 bases clipped from V and 6 bases from J, the junction kept 10 bases outside the gene matches. Germline V CDR1 and CDR2: SGHTA, FQGNSA. Donation came from healthy Caucasian individuals in Russia who were aged about 6 to 100. This clonotype occurred a few times.

This clonotype originated in a woman younger than 45 in good health. Source material: blood. This chain joins TRBV7-2 and TRBJ2-2, with 9 bases that match TRBD2. The CDR3 reads CASSLCPAGGSGELFF. The CDR3 DNA is TGTGCCAGCAGCCTCTGCCCAGCGGGGGGTTCCGGGGAGCTGTTTTTT.